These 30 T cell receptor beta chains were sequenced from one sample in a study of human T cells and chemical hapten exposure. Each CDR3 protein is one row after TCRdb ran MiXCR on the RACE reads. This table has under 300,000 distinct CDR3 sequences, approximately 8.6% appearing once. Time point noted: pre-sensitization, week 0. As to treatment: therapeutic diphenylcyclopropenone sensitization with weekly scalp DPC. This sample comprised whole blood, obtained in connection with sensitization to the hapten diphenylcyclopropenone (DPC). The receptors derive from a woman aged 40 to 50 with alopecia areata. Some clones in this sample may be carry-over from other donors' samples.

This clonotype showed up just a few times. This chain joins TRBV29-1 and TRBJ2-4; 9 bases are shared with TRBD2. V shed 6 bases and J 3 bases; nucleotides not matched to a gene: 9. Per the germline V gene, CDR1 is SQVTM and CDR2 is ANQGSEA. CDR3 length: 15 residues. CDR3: CSVRSGSAGKNIQYF. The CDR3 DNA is TGCAGCGTGCGTAGCGGGAGTGCTGGCAAAAACATTCAGTACTTC.

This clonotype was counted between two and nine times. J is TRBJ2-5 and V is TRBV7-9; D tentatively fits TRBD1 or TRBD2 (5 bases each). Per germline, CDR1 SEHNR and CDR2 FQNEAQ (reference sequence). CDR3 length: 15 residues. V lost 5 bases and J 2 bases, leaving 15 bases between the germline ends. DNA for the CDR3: TGTGCCAGCAGCGCCTCAGAGGGGTTTCAAGAGACCCAGTACTTC. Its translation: CASSASEGFQETQYF.

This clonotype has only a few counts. The CDR3, as DNA: TGCAGTGCGACGGGACTAGCGGGAGGTCACGTTACGGACAATGAGCAGTTCTTC. As protein: CSATGLAGGHVTDNEQFF. The V call is TRBV20-1, the J call TRBJ2-1, with TRBD2 matching over 15 bases. From germline, CDR1 is DFQATT and CDR2 SNEGSKA (reference sequence). The CDR3 loop spans 18 amino acids. The trim removed 6 bases at V and 5 bases at J, leaving 14 bases unmatched.

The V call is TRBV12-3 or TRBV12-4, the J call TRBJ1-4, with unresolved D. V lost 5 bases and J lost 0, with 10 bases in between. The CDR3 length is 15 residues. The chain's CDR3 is CASSETAPTNEKLFF. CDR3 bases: TGTGCCAGCAGTGAAACAGCGCCAACTAATGAAAAACTGTTTTTT.

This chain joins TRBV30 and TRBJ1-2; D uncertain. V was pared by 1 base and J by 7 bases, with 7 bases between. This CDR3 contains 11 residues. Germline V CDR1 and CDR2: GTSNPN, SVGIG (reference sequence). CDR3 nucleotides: TGTGCCTGGAGTGGGGGTAGTGGCTACACCTTC. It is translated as CAWSGGSGYTF.

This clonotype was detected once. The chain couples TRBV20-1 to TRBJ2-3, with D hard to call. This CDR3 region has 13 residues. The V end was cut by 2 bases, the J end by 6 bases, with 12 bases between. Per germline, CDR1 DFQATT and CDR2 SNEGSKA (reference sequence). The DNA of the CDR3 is TGCAGTGCTAGACGGACCCATCGGGATACGCAGTATTTT. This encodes CSARRTHRDTQYF.

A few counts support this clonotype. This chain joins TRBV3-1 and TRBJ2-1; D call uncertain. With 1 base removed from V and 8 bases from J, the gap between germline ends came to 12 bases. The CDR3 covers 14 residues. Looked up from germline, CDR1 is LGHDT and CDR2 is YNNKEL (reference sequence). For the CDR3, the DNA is TGTGCCAGCAGCCAAGCGGTAAGCTCAGATGAGCAGTTCTTC. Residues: CASSQAVSSDEQFF.

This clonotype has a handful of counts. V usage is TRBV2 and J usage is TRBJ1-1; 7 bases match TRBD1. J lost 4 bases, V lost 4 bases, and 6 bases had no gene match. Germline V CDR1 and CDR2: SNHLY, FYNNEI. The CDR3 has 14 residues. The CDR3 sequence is CASSGQGIGTEAFF. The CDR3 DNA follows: TGTGCCAGCAGTGGACAGGGAATTGGCACTGAAGCTTTCTTT.

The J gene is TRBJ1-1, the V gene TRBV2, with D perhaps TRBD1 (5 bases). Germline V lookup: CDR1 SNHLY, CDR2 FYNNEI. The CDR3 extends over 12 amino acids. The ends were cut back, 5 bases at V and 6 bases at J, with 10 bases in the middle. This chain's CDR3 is CASSSQGPEAFF. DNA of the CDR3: TGTGCCAGCAGTTCTCAGGGCCCTGAAGCTTTCTTT.

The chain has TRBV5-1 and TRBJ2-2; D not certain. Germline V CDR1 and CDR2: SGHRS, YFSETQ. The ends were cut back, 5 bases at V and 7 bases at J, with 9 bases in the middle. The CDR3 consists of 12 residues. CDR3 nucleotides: TGCGCCAGCAGAAACATCGACGGGGAGCTGTTTTTT. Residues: CASRNIDGELFF.

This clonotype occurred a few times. CDR3 region: CSARGGPSGANVLTF. CDR3 bases: TGCAGTGCTAGAGGGGGCCCGTCTGGGGCCAACGTCCTGACTTTC. The gene calls are TRBV20-1 and TRBJ2-6; tentative D call: TRBD1 (5 bases). Germline values: CDR1 DFQATT, CDR2 SNEGSKA (reference sequence). The CDR3 has 15 residues. V was trimmed by 1 base and J by 1 base, leaving 8 bases between them.

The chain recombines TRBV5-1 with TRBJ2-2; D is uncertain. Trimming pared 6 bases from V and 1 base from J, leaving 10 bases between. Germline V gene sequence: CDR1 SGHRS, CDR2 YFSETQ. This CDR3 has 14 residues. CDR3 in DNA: TGCGCCAGCAACCCCTCCGGGAACACCGGGGAGCTGTTTTTT. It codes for CASNPSGNTGELFF.

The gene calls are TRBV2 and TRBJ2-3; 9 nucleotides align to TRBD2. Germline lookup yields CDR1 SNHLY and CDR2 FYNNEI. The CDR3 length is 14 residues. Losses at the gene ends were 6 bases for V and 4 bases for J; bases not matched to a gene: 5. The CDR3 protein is CASRVKREADTQYF. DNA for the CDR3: TGTGCCAGCAGGGTCAAGCGGGAGGCAGATACGCAGTATTTT.

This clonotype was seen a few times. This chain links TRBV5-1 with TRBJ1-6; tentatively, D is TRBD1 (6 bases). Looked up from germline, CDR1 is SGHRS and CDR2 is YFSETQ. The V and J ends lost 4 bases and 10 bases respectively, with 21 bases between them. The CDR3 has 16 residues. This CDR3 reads CASSLDGGGRISPLHF. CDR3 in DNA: TGCGCCAGCAGCCTGGACGGAGGGGGGCGCATCTCACCCCTCCACTTT.

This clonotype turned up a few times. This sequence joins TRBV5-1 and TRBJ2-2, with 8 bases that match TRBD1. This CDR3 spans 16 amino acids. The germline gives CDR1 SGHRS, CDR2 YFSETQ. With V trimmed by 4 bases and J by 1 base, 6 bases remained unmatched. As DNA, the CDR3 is TGCGCCAGCAGCCGTCGCAGGGGGCAGAACACCGGGGAGCTGTTTTTT. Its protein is CASSRRRGQNTGELFF.

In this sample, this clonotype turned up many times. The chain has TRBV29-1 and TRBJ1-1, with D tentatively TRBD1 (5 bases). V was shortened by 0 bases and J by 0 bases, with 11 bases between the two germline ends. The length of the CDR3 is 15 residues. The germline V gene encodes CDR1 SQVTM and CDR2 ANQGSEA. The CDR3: CSVEEGQGLNTEAFF. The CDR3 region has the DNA TGCAGCGTTGAAGAGGGGCAGGGCCTGAACACTGAAGCTTTCTTT.

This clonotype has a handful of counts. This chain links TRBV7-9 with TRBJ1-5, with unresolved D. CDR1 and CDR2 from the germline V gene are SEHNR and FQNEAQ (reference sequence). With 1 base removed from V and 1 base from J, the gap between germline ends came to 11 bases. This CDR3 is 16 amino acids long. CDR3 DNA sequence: TGTGCCAGCAGCTTAGAGGGTTCCAGGAGCAATCAGCCCCAGCATTTT. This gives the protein CASSLEGSRSNQPQHF.

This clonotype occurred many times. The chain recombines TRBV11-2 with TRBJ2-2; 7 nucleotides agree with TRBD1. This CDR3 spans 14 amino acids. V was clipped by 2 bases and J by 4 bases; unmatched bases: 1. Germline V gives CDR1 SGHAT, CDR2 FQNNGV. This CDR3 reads CASSLTGVTGELFF. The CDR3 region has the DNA TGTGCCAGCAGCTTAACAGGGGTCACCGGGGAGCTGTTTTTT.

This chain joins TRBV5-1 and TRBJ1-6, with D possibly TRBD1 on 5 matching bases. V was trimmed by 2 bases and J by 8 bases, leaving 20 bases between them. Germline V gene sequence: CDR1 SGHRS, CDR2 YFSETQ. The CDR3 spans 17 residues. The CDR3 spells CASSFSAVRAHYSPLHF. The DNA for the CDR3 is TGCGCCAGCAGCTTCTCCGCGGTCAGGGCCCACTATTCACCCCTCCACTTT.

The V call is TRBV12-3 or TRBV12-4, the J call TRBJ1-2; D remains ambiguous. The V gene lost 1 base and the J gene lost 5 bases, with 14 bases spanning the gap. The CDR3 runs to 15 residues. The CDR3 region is CASSLGIGGIYGYTF. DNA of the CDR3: TGTGCCAGCAGTTTAGGAATCGGAGGCATTTATGGCTACACCTTC.

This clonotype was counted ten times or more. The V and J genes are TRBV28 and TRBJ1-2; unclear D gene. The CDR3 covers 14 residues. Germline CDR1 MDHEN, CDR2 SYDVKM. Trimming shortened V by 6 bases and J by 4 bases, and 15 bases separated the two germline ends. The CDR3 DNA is TGTGCCAGCAGCATTTCGGGGAGAGTCTATGGCTACACCTTC. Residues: CASSISGRVYGYTF.

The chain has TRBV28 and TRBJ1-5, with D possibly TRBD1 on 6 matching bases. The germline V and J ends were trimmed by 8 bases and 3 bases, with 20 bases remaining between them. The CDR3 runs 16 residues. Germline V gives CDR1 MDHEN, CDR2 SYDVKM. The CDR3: CASRPLWGGINQPQHF. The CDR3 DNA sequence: TGTGCCAGCCGTCCTTTGTGGGGGGGCATCAATCAGCCCCAGCATTTT.

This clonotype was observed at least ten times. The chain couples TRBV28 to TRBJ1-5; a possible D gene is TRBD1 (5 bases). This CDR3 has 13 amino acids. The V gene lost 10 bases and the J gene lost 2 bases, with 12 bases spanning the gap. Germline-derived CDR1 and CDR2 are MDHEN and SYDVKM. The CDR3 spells CATIPGGNQPQHF. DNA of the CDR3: TGTGCCACGATTCCGGGGGGCAATCAGCCCCAGCATTTT.

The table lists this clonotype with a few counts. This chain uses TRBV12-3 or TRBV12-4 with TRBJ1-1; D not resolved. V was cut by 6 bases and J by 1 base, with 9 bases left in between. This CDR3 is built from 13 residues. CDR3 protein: CASRAQWNTEAFF. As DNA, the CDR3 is TGTGCCAGCAGGGCCCAGTGGAACACTGAAGCTTTCTTT.

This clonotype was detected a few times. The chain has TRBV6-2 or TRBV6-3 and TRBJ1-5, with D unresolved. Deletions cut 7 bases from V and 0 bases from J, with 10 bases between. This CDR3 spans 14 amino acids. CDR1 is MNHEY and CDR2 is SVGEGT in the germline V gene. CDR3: CASTYGNSNQPQHF. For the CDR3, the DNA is TGTGCCAGCACCTACGGGAATAGCAATCAGCCCCAGCATTTT.

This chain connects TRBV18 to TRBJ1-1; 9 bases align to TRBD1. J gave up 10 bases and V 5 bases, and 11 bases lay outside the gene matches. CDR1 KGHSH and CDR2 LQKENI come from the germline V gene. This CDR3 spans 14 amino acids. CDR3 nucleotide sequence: TGTGCCAGCTCAGCTGGGGGACAGGGCCAGGGAGCTTTCTTT. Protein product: CASSAGGQGQGAFF.

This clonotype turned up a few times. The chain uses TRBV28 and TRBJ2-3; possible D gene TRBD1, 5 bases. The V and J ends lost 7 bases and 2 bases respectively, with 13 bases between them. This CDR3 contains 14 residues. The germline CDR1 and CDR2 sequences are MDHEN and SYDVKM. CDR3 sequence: CASTSTANTDTQYF. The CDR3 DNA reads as TGTGCCAGCACCTCGACAGCTAACACAGATACGCAGTATTTT.

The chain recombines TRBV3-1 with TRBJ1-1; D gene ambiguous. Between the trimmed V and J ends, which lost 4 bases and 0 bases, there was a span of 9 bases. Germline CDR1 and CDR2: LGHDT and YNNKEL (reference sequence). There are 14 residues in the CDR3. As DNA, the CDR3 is TGTGCCAGCAGCCCCCTACACATGAACACTGAAGCTTTCTTT. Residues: CASSPLHMNTEAFF.

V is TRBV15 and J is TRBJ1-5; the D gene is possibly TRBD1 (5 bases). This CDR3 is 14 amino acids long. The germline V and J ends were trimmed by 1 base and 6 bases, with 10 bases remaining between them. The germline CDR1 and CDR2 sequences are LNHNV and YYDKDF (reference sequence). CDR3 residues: CATSRVNGGQPQHF. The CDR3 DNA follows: TGTGCCACCAGCAGAGTCAATGGGGGTCAGCCCCAGCATTTT. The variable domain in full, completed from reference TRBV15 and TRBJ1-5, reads DAMVIQNPRYQVTQFGKPVTLSCSQTLNHNVMYWYQQKSSQAPKLLFHYYDKDFNNEADTPDNFQSRRPNTSFCFLDIRSPGLGDTAMYLCATSRVNGGQPQHFGDGTRLSIL.

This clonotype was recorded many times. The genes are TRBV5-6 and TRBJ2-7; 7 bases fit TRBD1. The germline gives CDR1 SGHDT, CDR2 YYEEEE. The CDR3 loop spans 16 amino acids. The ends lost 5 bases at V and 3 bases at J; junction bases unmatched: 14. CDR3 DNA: TGTGCCAGCAGGCAACAGGGGTTAGGCATTAGCTACGAGCAGTACTTC. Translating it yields CASRQQGLGISYEQYF.